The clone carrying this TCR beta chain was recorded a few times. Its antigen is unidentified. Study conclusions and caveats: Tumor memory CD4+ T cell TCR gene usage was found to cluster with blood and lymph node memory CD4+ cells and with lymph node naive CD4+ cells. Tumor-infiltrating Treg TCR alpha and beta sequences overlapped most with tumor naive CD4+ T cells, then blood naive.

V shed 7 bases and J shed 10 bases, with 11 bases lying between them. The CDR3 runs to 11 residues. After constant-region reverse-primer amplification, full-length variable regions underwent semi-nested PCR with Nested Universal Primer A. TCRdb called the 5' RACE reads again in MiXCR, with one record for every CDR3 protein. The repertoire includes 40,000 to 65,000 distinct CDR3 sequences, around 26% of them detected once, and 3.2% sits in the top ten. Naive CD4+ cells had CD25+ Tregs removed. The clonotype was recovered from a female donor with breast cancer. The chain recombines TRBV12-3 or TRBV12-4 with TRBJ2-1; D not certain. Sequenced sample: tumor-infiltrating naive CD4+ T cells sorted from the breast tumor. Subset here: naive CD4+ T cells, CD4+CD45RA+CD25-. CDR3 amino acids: CASKSAAEQFF. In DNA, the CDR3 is TGTGCCAGCAAATCGGCCGCGGAGCAGTTCTTC.